This T cell receptor (beta chain) was observed in a study of T cell responses to AZD1222 COVID-19 vaccine. Study-wide results and caveats: It was only a handful of AZD1222 recipients who were seropositive at baseline. Close to half of spike-specific TCRs reportedly recognize unmutated variant regions. Donors were chiefly white British, with a greater number of females, and clonal diversity was perhaps underestimated. The study sampled repertoires only after the peak T cell response.

Assay: immunoSEQ multiplex PCR; the TCRdb copy retains only in-frame clones and omits some. The sample contains 73,000 or so clones, roughly 88% of which appear only once. The CDR3 totals 13 residues. The V and J ends lost 6 bases and 4 bases respectively, with 10 bases between them. Worth noting for this clone: What it recognizes is unknown.

Specimen: peripheral blood, collected on day 0 of AZD1222 vaccination. This receptor was identified in an adult in good health. This chain links TRBV12-3 or TRBV12-4 with TRBJ2-1, with no clear D. The CDR3 region has the DNA TGTGCCAGCAGGACTTATAGGTACAATGAGCAGTTCTTC. This translates into CASRTYRYNEQFF.